This is a list of T cell receptor beta chains from one sample in a study of long-term antiretroviral therapy in people with HIV. Produced via immunoSEQ multiplex PCR; TCRdb's table is partial and in-frame only. Of 20,000 to 25,000 clones listed, 86% were seen once; the top ten hold roughly 4.8%. The sample was unsorted PBMCs, taken 1.3 years after starting antiretroviral therapy. Receptor source: a man between 60 and 70 years old with HIV. Both conserved end residues are part of each CDR3. The D gene is left open where the match is weak. Size is omitted from some rows. Given values are once, few, many or a class for expanded clones.

CDR3nt	CDR3aa	d_gene	abundance	j_gene	v_gene
TGTGCCAGCTCCCTACGAGAGGGAACAGGGATCGAGCAGTACTTC	CASSLREGTGIEQYF	NA	NA	TRBJ2-7	TRBV18
TGTGCCAGCAGTAATTCCCGGGACAGATCCTACGAGCAGTACTTC	CASSNSRDRSYEQYF	TRBD1	NA	TRBJ2-7	TRBV6-1
TGCGCCAGCAGCCAAGGGACCGCGGGGTATATGGATTCACCCCTCCACTTT	CASSQGTAGYMDSPLHF	NA	few	TRBJ1-6	TRBV4-3
TGCGCCAGCAGCTTCGGTCCCGGGAGGGTATCTAACGAGCAGTACTTC	CASSFGPGRVSNEQYF	TRBD2	few	TRBJ2-7	TRBV5-1
TGCGCCAGCAGCATCGGGACAGGGATGGAAGAGACCCAGTACTTC	CASSIGTGMEETQYF	TRBD1	NA	TRBJ2-5	TRBV5-1
TGTGCCAGCAGTCGAACCTTCGGGGGCCAAGAGACCCAGTACTTC	CASSRTFGGQETQYF	NA	NA	TRBJ2-5	TRBV5-4
TGTGCCAGCAGTGCCTCTGGGGGACAAACCAACTATGGCTACACCTTC	CASSASGGQTNYGYTF	NA	NA	TRBJ1-2	TRBV6-1
TGCGCCAGCAGCCCCCAAGGGATTCGCCGGGAGCTGTTTTTT	CASSPQGIRRELFF	NA	NA	TRBJ2-2	TRBV4-3
TGTGCCAGCAGCTCCTCAGGGAGAGGGTCCTACAATGAGCAGTTCTTC	CASSSSGRGSYNEQFF	NA	few	TRBJ2-1	TRBV7-3
TGTGCCAGCAGGTGGACAGGGGACGCTAACTATGGCTACACCTTC	CASRWTGDANYGYTF	TRBD1	NA	TRBJ1-2	TRBV27
TGTGCCAGCAGCCCGACCCTTGGACAGGGGGAGGGATATGGCTACACCTTC	CASSPTLGQGEGYGYTF	TRBD1	NA	TRBJ1-2	TRBV7-9